This T cell receptor beta chain is drawn from a study of blood T cell repertoires in COVID-19. Authors' processing steps: Amplified reference gene primers provided the basis for estimating nucleated cell counts. The table came from immunoSEQ multiplex PCR; TCRdb's copy has only in-frame clones and leaves some out. D and trimming come from the DNA, and the V and J calls and clone size come from that table. The sample has tens of thousands of clones, roughly 89% seen once. The germline V gene encodes CDR1 LNHDA and CDR2 SQIVND (reference sequence). V shed 3 bases and J shed 3 bases, with 9 bases lying between them. There are 15 residues in the CDR3.

What was sequenced was peripheral blood. V is TRBV19 and J is TRBJ1-6; D ambiguous. The sequence came from a man aged 55 to 70 with COVID-19, enrolled during active disease. CDR3: CASSIDAGYNSPLHF. CDR3 nucleotide sequence: TGTGCCAGTAGTATTGACGCGGGCTATAATTCACCCCTCCACTTT.